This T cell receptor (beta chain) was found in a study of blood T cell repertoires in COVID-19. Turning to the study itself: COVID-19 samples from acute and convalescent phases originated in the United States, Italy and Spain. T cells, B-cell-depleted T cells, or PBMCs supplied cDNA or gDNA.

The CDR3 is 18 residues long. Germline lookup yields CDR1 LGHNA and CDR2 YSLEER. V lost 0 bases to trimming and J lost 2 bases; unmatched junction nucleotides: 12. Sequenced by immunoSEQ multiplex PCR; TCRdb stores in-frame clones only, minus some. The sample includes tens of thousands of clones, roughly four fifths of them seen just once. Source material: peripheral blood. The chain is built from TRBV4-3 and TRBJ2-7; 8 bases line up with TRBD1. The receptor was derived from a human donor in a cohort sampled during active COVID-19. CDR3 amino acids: CASSQEGVYGDRTYEQYF. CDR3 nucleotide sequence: TGCGCCAGCAGCCAAGAGGGGGTTTATGGGGACAGGACCTACGAGCAGTACTTC.